The subject of this entry is one TCR beta chain. Its target is unknown. This specimen comes from a study of chemoradiotherapy in HPV16-positive cancers. Study information: Functional T-cell assays on a couple of HPV16-positive patients' cells defined candidate HPV-specific clones and common TCR motifs. Findings and limits, study-wide: HPV-responsive T-cell expansion during chemoradiotherapy was linked to improved recurrence-free survival in HPV16-positive patients. Only two HPV16-positive patients supplied the functional HPV-specificity definition.

Only in-frame clones appear in the TCRdb table, and some are missing; sequencing was by immunoSEQ multiplex PCR. This sample carries approximately 12,000 clones, 86% of them seen once, and the ten largest clones take approximately 2.6%. Repertoires were sampled repeatedly during chemoradiotherapy. The CDR3 extends over 13 amino acids. From germline, CDR1 is MNHNY and CDR2 SVGAGI (reference sequence). V lost 6 bases and J 1 base, leaving 9 bases between the germline ends. This sequence was found in a human donor with HPV-associated anogenital cancer. Source: blood, taken from a patient who underwent chemoradiotherapy. V and J are TRBV6-6 and TRBJ1-1; a possible D gene is TRBD1 (6 bases). CDR3 in DNA: TGTGCCAGCAGCCTCAGGGGGAACACTGAAGCTTTCTTT. Amino acids: CASSLRGNTEAFF.